These 32 T cell receptor beta chains came from one sample sequenced in a study of cytomegalovirus exposure and HLA in healthy donors. The assay was immunoSEQ multiplex PCR, and TCRdb's table has in-frame clones only and misses some. Here the sample spans some 200,000 clones, about four fifths being singletons. The material sequenced was PBMCs. These receptors all stem from a woman aged 18-29 years in good health and CMV-seropositive.

This chain connects TRBV11-2 to TRBJ1-1; 8 bases align to TRBD1. Germline V CDR1 and CDR2: SGHAT, FQNNGV. J was trimmed by 4 bases and V by 2 bases; bases with no gene match: 3. The CDR3 covers 14 residues. CDR3 nucleotide sequence: TGTGCCAGCAGCTTATCAGGGGGCTCCACTGAAGCTTTCTTT. Translation gives CASSLSGGSTEAFF.

CDR3 DNA sequence: TGTGCCATCAGTGAGTCCAGGGAGGGCACTGAAGCTTTCTTT. This translates into CAISESREGTEAFF. V is TRBV10-3 and J is TRBJ1-1; TRBD1 is a possible D gene (5 bases). Germline lookup yields CDR1 ENHRY and CDR2 SYGVKD. V was shortened by 0 bases and J by 4 bases, with 9 bases between the two germline ends. This CDR3 is 14 amino acids long.

This clone has just a few counts. The chain links TRBV6-6 to TRBJ1-2; TRBD1 is a possible D gene (5 bases). Trimming took off 11 bases at V and 7 bases at J, with 20 bases between the two ends. The germline V gene encodes CDR1 MNHNY and CDR2 SVGAGI (reference sequence). The length of the CDR3 is 13 residues. DNA of the CDR3: TGTGCCGGAAGAAGACAGACCCTCCTTGGCTACACCTTC. The encoded protein is CAGRRQTLLGYTF.

V gene TRBV2 combines with J gene TRBJ2-5; D call uncertain. The CDR3 runs to 10 residues. From germline, CDR1 is SNHLY and CDR2 FYNNEI. Trimming pared 8 bases from V and 3 bases from J, leaving 4 bases between. The CDR3: CASREETQYF. The CDR3 coding sequence is TGTGCCAGCCGAGAAGAGACCCAGTACTTC.

The V call is TRBV6-5, the J call TRBJ1-2, with 8 bases fitting TRBD1. Losses at the gene ends were 6 bases for V and 7 bases for J; bases not matched to a gene: 4. The CDR3 sequence is 12 residues long. Germline CDR1 is MNHEY and CDR2 is SVGAGI. Written as DNA, the CDR3 is TGTGCCAGCAGCCCCGGGACAGGTGGCTACACCTTC. It codes for CASSPGTGGYTF.

The gene calls are TRBV2 and TRBJ1-3, with 7 bases lining up with TRBD1. V shed 4 bases, J shed 8 bases, and the junction held 11 bases outside the gene matches. This CDR3 has 15 residues. Germline V CDR1 and CDR2: SNHLY, FYNNEI. The CDR3 sequence is CASSAQGSDRDTIYF. CDR3 DNA: TGTGCCAGCAGTGCACAGGGGTCGGATCGGGACACCATATATTTT.

V gene TRBV19 combines with J gene TRBJ2-7; the D gene is possibly TRBD1 (5 bases). Trimming took off 5 bases at V and 5 bases at J, with 13 bases between the two ends. This CDR3 contains 13 residues. Germline V gene data show CDR1 as LNHDA and CDR2 as SQIVND (reference sequence). CDR3 region: CASSLFQGDEQYF. CDR3 nucleotides: TGTGCCAGTAGTCTCTTCCAGGGCGACGAGCAGTACTTC.

The chain carries TRBV14 and TRBJ1-2, with 8 bases identical to TRBD1. The CDR3 is 17 residues long. V shed 2 bases and J 0 bases; nucleotides not matched to a gene: 8. Germline V gene data show CDR1 as SGHDN and CDR2 as FVKESK. CDR3 protein: CASSQTEWTGPNYGYTF. In nucleotides, the CDR3 is TGTGCCAGCAGCCAAACCGAATGGACAGGGCCTAACTATGGCTACACCTTC.

The CDR3 loop is CSARDMYGYTF. The CDR3 DNA sequence: TGCAGTGCTAGAGATATGTATGGCTACACCTTC. J is TRBJ1-2 and V is TRBV20-1; D is undetermined. The CDR3 has 11 amino acids. CDR1 and CDR2 from the germline V gene are DFQATT and SNEGSKA (reference sequence). Trimming pared 0 bases from V and 5 bases from J, leaving 4 bases between.

The chain carries TRBV2 and TRBJ2-1; D is unclear. V gave up 6 bases and J gave up 9 bases, with 18 bases separating them. CDR1 and CDR2 from the germline V gene are SNHLY and FYNNEI. The CDR3 spans 14 residues. The CDR3 DNA sequence: TGTGCCAGCAGAGTAACCTCCCACCGCAGTGAGCAGTTCTTC. This encodes CASRVTSHRSEQFF.

This clone was picked up one time. V is TRBV5-4 and J is TRBJ2-2; D is possibly TRBD1 (5 bases). This CDR3 is 13 amino acids long. Trimming pared 2 bases from V and 4 bases from J, leaving 6 bases between. Looked up from germline, CDR1 is SGHNT and CDR2 is YYREEE (reference sequence). CDR3 sequence reads: CASSLDSTGELFF. CDR3 DNA: TGTGCCAGCAGCTTAGACAGCACCGGGGAGCTGTTTTTT.

The rearrangement links TRBV6-1 to TRBJ1-2; TRBD1 matches 7 bases. The CDR3 is 12 residues long. V dropped 9 bases and J dropped 6; count of bases not matched to a gene: 7. Germline V gene lookup returns CDR1 MNHNS and CDR2 SASEGT. CDR3 sequence: CASTGTDNGYTF. CDR3 sequence (DNA): TGTGCCAGTACCGGGACAGATAATGGCTACACCTTC.

This clone was recorded only once. The rearrangement uses TRBV19 and TRBJ2-3; weak D call: TRBD1 (6 bases). Germline V CDR1 and CDR2: LNHDA, SQIVND (reference sequence). The CDR3 has 13 residues. Trimming pared 10 bases from V and 5 bases from J, leaving 16 bases between. CDR3 sequence: CATRNPGVDTQYF. The DNA for the CDR3 is TGTGCCACCAGAAACCCAGGGGTAGATACGCAGTATTTT.

This chain joins TRBV6-5 and TRBJ1-1; D is perhaps TRBD1 (6 bases). The CDR3 length is 13 residues. V was pared by 10 bases and J by 1 base, with 13 bases between. The V gene's germline CDR1 is MNHEY and CDR2 SVGAGI. The CDR3 loop is CANRQAGNTEAFF. In nucleotides, the CDR3 is TGTGCCAACCGACAGGCGGGGAACACTGAAGCTTTCTTT.

This chain joins TRBV6-1 and TRBJ2-5; TRBD1 might be the D (6 bases). Germline CDR1 MNHNS, CDR2 SASEGT. The CDR3 covers 15 residues. V was pared by 1 base and J by 2 bases, with 11 bases between. CDR3 in DNA: TGTGCCAGCAGTGAAGGACAGGTCCCTCAAGAGACCCAGTACTTC. Translated: CASSEGQVPQETQYF.

This chain joins TRBV5-4 and TRBJ2-5; D unresolved. CDR1 is SGHNT, CDR2 YYREEE, per germline (reference sequence). Trimming removed 4 bases from V and 5 bases from J, with 18 bases in between. The CDR3 sequence is 15 residues long. DNA of the CDR3: TGTGCCAGCAGCCTGAGGTCCCGAGCGAGGGAGACCCAGTACTTC. Translating it yields CASSLRSRARETQYF.

This chain links TRBV5-6 with TRBJ2-2; 9 bases fit TRBD1. Germline lookup yields CDR1 SGHDT and CDR2 YYEEEE. Trimming at V came to 4 bases and at J to 4 bases, leaving 8 bases not matched to a gene. This CDR3 has 16 residues. As DNA, the CDR3 is TGTGCCAGCAGCAGAACAGGGGGCGCGGGCACCGGGGAGCTGTTTTTT. It is translated as CASSRTGGAGTGELFF.

The chain combines TRBV7-9 with TRBJ1-2, with 9 bases identical to TRBD1. The ends lost 6 bases at V and 8 bases at J; junction bases unmatched: 10. Per the germline V gene, CDR1 is SEHNR and CDR2 is FQNEAQ (reference sequence). The CDR3 has 14 residues. The CDR3 reads CASSPPRDRDGYTF. CDR3 in DNA: TGTGCCAGCAGTCCTCCTCGGGACAGGGACGGCTACACCTTC.

For the CDR3, the DNA is TGTGCCAGCCGAAAGAGCGGGGGGCTAGGGACAGATACGCAGTATTTT. It yields the protein CASRKSGGLGTDTQYF. This chain joins TRBV6-6 and TRBJ2-3; 9 positions agree with TRBD2. The CDR3 loop spans 16 amino acids. The V and J ends lost 8 bases and 3 bases, in that order; junction bases with no gene match: 12. CDR1 and CDR2 (germline): MNHNY, SVGAGI (reference sequence).

The V and J genes are TRBV14 and TRBJ2-1; 9 positions match TRBD2. This CDR3 is 17 amino acids long. J gave up 8 bases and V 2 bases, and 13 bases lay outside the gene matches. Germline V gene lookup returns CDR1 SGHDN and CDR2 FVKESK. This chain's CDR3 is CASSQRAGLARGDEQFF. As DNA, the CDR3 is TGTGCCAGCAGCCAACGGGCGGGACTAGCCCGAGGCGATGAGCAGTTCTTC.

CDR3 residues: CASSLGSSGVYNEQFF. In nucleotides, the CDR3 is TGCGCCAGCAGCTTGGGGTCTAGCGGGGTTTACAATGAGCAGTTCTTC. The genes are TRBV5-1 and TRBJ2-1; 9 nucleotides align to TRBD2. This CDR3 has 16 residues. J lost 4 bases, V lost 0 bases, and 5 bases had no gene match. Per the germline V gene, CDR1 is SGHRS and CDR2 is YFSETQ.

To note about this clone: Other DNA variants within this sample encode the same CDR3. The chain is built from TRBV5-1 and TRBJ2-1, with D perhaps TRBD1 (6 bases). The V gene lost 0 bases and the J gene lost 7 bases, with 8 bases spanning the gap. The germline V gene has CDR1 SGHRS and CDR2 YFSETQ. The CDR3 covers 13 residues. In nucleotides, the CDR3 is TGCGCCAGCAGCTTGGGGACAGCGAATGAGCAGTTCTTC. Translated, it gives CASSLGTANEQFF.

As DNA, the CDR3 is TGCGCCAGCAGCTTGGCCCGACAGGGGAACACTGAAGCTTTCTTT. Its protein is CASSLARQGNTEAFF. The V and J genes are TRBV5-1 and TRBJ1-1; 7 bases are a match to TRBD1. This CDR3 comprises 15 residues. Germline loops: CDR1 SGHRS, CDR2 YFSETQ. V lost 0 bases and J lost 1; bases outside the gene matches: 3.

This chain connects TRBV2 to TRBJ1-1; tentative D call: TRBD1 (5 bases). Trimming left V 4 bases short and J 1 base short, with 7 bases between. This CDR3 contains 13 residues. The germline CDR1 and CDR2 sequences are SNHLY and FYNNEI. The CDR3 loop is CASSVQGNTEAFF. In DNA, the CDR3 is TGTGCCAGCAGTGTTCAGGGGAACACTGAAGCTTTCTTT. The full variable domain, with the rest looked up from reference TRBV2 and TRBJ1-1, is EPEVTQTPSHQVTQMGQEVILRCVPISNHLYFYWYRQILGQKVEFLVSFYNNEISEKSEIFDDQFSVERPDGSNFTLKIRSTKLEDSAMYFCASSVQGNTEAFFGQGTRLTVV.

The CDR3 is CASSVGQTTNEKLFF. Written as DNA, the CDR3 is TGTGCCAGCAGCGTAGGACAGACAACTAATGAAAAACTGTTTTTT. This chain joins TRBV9 and TRBJ1-4, with a tentative D call TRBD1 (5 bases). Germline CDR1 SGDLS, CDR2 YYNGEE. The CDR3 length is 15 residues. Trimming left V 0 bases short and J 0 bases short, with 6 bases between.

The V gene is TRBV7-2, the J gene TRBJ2-1, with D perhaps matching TRBD2 (5 bases). V was clipped by 5 bases and J by 0 bases, with 11 bases between them. The CDR3 is made up of 15 amino acids. Germline-derived CDR1 and CDR2 are SGHTA and FQGNSA. The CDR3 sequence is CASSPWRSSYNEQFF. For the CDR3, the DNA is TGTGCCAGCAGCCCGTGGAGGAGCTCCTACAATGAGCAGTTCTTC.

This clone was seen more than once but under ten times. This sequence joins TRBV4-1 and TRBJ1-5, with D perhaps TRBD1 (5 bases). Trimming took off 1 base at V and 7 bases at J, with 14 bases between the two ends. Germline assignment: CDR1 MGHRA and CDR2 YSYEKL. The CDR3 sequence is 15 residues long. DNA for the CDR3: TGCGCCAGCAGCCAAGCCTCAGGGCATTACCAGCCCCAGCATTTT. It is translated as CASSQASGHYQPQHF.

The chain recombines TRBV2 with TRBJ1-6; TRBD1 matches at 8 bases. V was pared by 6 bases and J by 9 bases, with 10 bases of the junction left unmatched. CDR3 length: 15 residues. Germline CDR1 SNHLY, CDR2 FYNNEI. The CDR3 region has the DNA TGTGCCAGCAGACTCCAGGGGGCTGGGGGTTCACCCCTCCACTTT. Its protein product is CASRLQGAGGSPLHF.

Only one count was recorded for this clone. CDR3 amino acids: CASSPRQGTTEAFF. The CDR3 DNA reads as TGTGCCAGCAGCCCTCGACAGGGGACGACTGAAGCTTTCTTT. The rearrangement links TRBV11-2 to TRBJ1-1, with TRBD1 identical over 8 bases. The CDR3 is made up of 14 amino acids. V gave up 5 bases and J gave up 5 bases; unmatched junction bases: 7. CDR1 SGHAT and CDR2 FQNNGV come from the germline V gene.

A single count supports this clone. The V gene is TRBV5-1, the J gene TRBJ2-6, with 7 bases that match TRBD2. V shed 4 bases, J shed 3 bases, and the junction held 4 bases outside the gene matches. Germline loops: CDR1 SGHRS, CDR2 YFSETQ. CDR3 length: 15 amino acids. CDR3 protein: CASSPPGGGANVLTF. The CDR3 region has the DNA TGCGCCAGCAGCCCCCCGGGGGGTGGGGCCAACGTCCTGACTTTC.

The chain recombines TRBV5-6 with TRBJ2-2; no firm D call. Trimming shortened V by 1 base and J by 4 bases, and 14 bases separated the two germline ends. Germline V gene data show CDR1 as SGHDT and CDR2 as YYEEEE. The CDR3 runs 16 residues. The CDR3 DNA reads as TGTGCCAGCAGCTTGTTTCGTCGCGCCTCCACCGGGGAGCTGTTTTTT. It translates to CASSLFRRASTGELFF.

The chain joins TRBV7-3 to TRBJ2-2; D perhaps matches TRBD1 (5 bases). V lost 5 bases to trimming and J lost 2 bases, with 18 bases between them. This CDR3 has 17 residues. Germline V lookup: CDR1 SGHTA, CDR2 FQGTGA. Here the CDR3 reads CASSQYVGDFNTGELFF. In DNA, the CDR3 is TGTGCCAGCAGCCAGTATGTAGGGGATTTTAACACCGGGGAGCTGTTTTTT.